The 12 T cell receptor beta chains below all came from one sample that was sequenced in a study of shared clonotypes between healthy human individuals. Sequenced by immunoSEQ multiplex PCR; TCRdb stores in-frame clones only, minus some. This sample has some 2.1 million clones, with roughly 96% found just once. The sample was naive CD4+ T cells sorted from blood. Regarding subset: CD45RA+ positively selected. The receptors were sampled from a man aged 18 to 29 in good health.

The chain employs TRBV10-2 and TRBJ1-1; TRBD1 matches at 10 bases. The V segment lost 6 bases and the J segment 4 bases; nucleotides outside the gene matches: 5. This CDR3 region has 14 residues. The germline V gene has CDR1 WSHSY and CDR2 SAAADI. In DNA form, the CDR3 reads TGCGCCAGCAGGGGACAGGGGATCGGCACTGAAGCTTTCTTT. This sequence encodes CASRGQGIGTEAFF.

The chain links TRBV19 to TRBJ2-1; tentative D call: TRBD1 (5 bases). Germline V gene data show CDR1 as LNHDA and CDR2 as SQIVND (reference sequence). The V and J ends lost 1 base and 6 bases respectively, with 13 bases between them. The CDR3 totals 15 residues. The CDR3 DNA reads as TGTGCCAGTAGTATAGCACAGGTACCCAGCAATGAGCAGTTCTTC. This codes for CASSIAQVPSNEQFF.

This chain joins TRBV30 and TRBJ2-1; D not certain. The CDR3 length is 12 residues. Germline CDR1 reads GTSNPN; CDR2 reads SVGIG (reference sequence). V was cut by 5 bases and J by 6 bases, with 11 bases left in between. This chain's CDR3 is CAWAPWGNEQFF. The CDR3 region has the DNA TGTGCCTGGGCACCCTGGGGCAATGAGCAGTTCTTC.

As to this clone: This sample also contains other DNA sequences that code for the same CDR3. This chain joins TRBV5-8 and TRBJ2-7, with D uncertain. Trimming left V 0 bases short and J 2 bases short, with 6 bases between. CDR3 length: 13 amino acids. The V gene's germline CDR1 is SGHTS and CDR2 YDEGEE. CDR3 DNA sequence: TGTGCCAGCAGCTTGGCCGGGCCCTACGAGCAGTACTTC. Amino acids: CASSLAGPYEQYF.

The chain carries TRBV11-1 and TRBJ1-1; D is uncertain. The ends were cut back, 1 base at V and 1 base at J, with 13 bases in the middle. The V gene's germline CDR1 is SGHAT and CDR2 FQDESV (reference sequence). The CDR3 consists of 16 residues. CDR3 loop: CASSLVSYGWNTEAFF. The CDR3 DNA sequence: TGTGCCAGCAGCTTAGTTTCCTACGGCTGGAACACTGAAGCTTTCTTT.

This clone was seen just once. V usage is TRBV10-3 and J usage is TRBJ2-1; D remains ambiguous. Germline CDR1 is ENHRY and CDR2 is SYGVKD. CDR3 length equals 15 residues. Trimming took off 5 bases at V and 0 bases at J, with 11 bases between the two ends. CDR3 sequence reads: CAISLGGSSYNEQFF. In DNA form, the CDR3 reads TGTGCCATCAGTTTGGGCGGTAGCTCCTACAATGAGCAGTTCTTC.

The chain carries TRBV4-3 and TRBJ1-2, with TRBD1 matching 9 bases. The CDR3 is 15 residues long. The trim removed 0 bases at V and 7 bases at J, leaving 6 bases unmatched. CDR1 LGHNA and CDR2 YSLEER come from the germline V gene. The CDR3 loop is CASSQEGDRVGGYTF. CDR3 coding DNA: TGCGCCAGCAGCCAAGAGGGGGACAGGGTGGGTGGCTACACCTTC.

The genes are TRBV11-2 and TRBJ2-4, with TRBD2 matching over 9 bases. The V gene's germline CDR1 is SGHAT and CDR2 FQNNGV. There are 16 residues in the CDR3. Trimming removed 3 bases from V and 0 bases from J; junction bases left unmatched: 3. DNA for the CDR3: TGTGCCAGCAGCTTTAGCGGGAGTGGAGCCAAAAACATTCAGTACTTC. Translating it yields CASSFSGSGAKNIQYF.

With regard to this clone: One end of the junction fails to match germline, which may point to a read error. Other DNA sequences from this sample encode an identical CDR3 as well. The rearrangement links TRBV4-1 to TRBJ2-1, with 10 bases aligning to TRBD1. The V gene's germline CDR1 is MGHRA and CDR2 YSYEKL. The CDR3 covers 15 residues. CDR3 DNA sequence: TGCGCCAGTAGCCCCGGGACAGGGGCTTACAATGAGCAGTTCTTC. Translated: CASSPGTGAYNEQFF.

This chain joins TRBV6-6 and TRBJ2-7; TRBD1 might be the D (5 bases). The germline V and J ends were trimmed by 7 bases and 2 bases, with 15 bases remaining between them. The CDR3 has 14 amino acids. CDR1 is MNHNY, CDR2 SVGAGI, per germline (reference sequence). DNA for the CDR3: TGTGCCAGCACCCATGTGGGGCCCCCCTACGAGCAGTACTTC. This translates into CASTHVGPPYEQYF.

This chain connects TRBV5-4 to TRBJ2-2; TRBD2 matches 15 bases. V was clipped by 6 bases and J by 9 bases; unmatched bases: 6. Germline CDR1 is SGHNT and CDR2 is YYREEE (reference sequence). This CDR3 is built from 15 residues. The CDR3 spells CASTEGLAGGRELFF. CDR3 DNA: TGTGCCAGCACCGAGGGACTAGCGGGAGGCAGGGAGCTGTTTTTT.

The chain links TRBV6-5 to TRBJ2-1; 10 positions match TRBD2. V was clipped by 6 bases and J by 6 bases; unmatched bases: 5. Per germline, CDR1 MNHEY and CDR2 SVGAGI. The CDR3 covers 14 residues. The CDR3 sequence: CASRPSGSSNEQFF. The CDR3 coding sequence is TGTGCCAGCAGACCTAGCGGGAGCAGCAATGAGCAGTTCTTC.